This entry is about one T cell receptor (beta chain). Its antigen is as yet unknown. Combining a sample-barcoded 5' primer with a J-beta primer mix, a second PCR ran for 7 to 11 cycles. TCRdb re-analysed the 5' RACE reads in MiXCR, keeping a single row per CDR3 protein. The sample records about 720,000 distinct CDR3 sequences, roughly 25% being singletons. The data derive from a study of blood T cells in healthy people across ages. General study findings and limits: CMV status of donors was unknown, possibly confounding expanded clonotype changes. Unsorted PBMCs blocked a conclusive comparison of naive and antigen-experienced cells.

Germline V gene lookup returns CDR1 SGHTA and CDR2 FQGNSA. The CDR3 covers 19 residues. The V gene lost 5 bases and the J gene lost 0 bases, with 20 bases spanning the gap. Another study also made use of these data, one on T cells of mothers and their children. That work adds: Each child gave about 3 million TCR beta CDR3 reads (each mother, over 9 million).

The sequencing input was blood. The clonotype was recovered from a boy aged 5 to 17 in good health. The rearrangement uses TRBV7-2 and TRBJ2-6, with D unclear. This CDR3 reads CASSLTSIALSSGANVLTF. CDR3 nucleotides: TGTGCCAGCAGCCTAACGTCGATTGCGTTAAGCTCTGGGGCCAACGTCCTGACTTTC.